This T cell receptor (beta chain) appears in the sequencing data of a study of blood T cell repertoires in COVID-19. Study-wide background: PBMCs, B-cell-depleted T cells, or T cells provided the cDNA or gDNA that made up the material.

Assignments of participants to cohorts depended upon their own reported clinical history. This clone was detected once. Germline lookup yields CDR1 MNHEY and CDR2 SMNVEV (reference sequence). V was cut by 1 base and J by 1 base, with 14 bases left in between. The CDR3 spans 17 residues. The protocol was immunoSEQ multiplex PCR, while the TCRdb copy is restricted to in-frame clones and leaves out a portion. This sample carries 200,000 to 250,000 clones, roughly 90% of them seen once, and the ten largest clones take 10%. The chain recombines TRBV27 with TRBJ1-5; no clear D. Specimen: PBMCs or T cells enriched from blood (not recorded which). The receptor was derived from a man younger than 35 with acute COVID-19. In nucleotides, the CDR3 is TGTGCCAGCAGTTTATTACCGGTGCAAACCAGCAATCAGCCCCAGCATTTT. Its protein product is CASSLLPVQTSNQPQHF.